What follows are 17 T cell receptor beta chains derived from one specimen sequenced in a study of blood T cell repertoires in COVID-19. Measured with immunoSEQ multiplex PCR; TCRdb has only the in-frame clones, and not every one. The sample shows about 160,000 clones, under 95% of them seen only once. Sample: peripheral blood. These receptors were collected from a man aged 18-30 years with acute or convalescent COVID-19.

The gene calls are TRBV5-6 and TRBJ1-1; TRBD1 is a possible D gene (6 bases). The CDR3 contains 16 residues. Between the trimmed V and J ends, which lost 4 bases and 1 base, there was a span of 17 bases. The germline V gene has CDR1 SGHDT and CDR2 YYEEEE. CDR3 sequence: CASSPGGGLGNTEAFF. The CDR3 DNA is TGTGCCAGCAGCCCCGGGGGGGGCTTGGGGAACACTGAAGCTTTCTTT.

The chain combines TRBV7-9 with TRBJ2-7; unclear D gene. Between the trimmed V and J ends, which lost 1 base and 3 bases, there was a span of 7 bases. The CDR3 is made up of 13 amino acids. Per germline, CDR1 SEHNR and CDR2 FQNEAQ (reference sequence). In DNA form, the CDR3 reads TGTGCCAGCAGCTTAGTTAGTTTCTACGAGCAGTACTTC. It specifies CASSLVSFYEQYF.

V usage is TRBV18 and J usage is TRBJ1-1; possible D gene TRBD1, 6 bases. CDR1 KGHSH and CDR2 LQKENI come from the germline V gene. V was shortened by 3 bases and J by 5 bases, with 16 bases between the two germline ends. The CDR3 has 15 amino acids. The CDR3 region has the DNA TGTGCCAGCTCACCTAAAGGGGGTTCGGAGACTGAAGCTTTCTTT. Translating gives CASSPKGGSETEAFF.

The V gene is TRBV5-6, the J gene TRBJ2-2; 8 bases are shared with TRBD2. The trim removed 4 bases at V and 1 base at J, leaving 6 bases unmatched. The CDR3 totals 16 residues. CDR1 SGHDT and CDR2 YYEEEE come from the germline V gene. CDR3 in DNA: TGTGCCAGCAGCACCCAGCGGGAGATGAACACCGGGGAGCTGTTTTTT. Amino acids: CASSTQREMNTGELFF.

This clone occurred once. CDR3 nucleotides: TGTGCCAGCAGCCAAGATAGGATAAGGGGCCCTAATGTAAACTATGGCTACACCTTC. Protein product: CASSQDRIRGPNVNYGYTF. The V and J genes are TRBV14 and TRBJ1-2; possible D gene TRBD1, 5 bases. Germline lookup yields CDR1 SGHDN and CDR2 FVKESK. V was pared by 0 bases and J by 2 bases, with 22 bases between. This CDR3 comprises 19 residues.

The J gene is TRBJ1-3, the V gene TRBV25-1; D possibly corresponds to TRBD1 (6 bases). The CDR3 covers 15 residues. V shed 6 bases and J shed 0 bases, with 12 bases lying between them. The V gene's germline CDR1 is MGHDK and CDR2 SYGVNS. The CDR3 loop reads CASSLGGHSGNTIYF. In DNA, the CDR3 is TGTGCCAGCAGCCTAGGGGGACACTCTGGAAACACCATATATTTT.

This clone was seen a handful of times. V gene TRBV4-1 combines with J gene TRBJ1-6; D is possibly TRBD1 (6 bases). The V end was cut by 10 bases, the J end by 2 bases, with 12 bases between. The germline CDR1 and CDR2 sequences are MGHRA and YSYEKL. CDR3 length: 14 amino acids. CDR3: CATRGGAYNSPLHF. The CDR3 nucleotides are TGCGCCACCAGGGGAGGAGCCTATAATTCACCCCTCCACTTT.

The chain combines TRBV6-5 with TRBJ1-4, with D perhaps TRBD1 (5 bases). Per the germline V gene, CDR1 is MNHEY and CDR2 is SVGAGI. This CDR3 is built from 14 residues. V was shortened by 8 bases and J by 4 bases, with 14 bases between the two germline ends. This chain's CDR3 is CASGQGINNEKLFF. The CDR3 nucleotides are TGTGCCAGCGGTCAGGGTATTAATAATGAAAAACTGTTTTTT.

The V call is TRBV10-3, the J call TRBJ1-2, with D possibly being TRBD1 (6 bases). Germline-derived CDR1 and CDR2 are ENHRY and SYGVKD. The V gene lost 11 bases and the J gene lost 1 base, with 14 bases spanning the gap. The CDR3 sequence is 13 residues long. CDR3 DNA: TGTGCCGTGGGGAAGGGGGTTAACTATGGCTACACCTTC. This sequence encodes CAVGKGVNYGYTF.

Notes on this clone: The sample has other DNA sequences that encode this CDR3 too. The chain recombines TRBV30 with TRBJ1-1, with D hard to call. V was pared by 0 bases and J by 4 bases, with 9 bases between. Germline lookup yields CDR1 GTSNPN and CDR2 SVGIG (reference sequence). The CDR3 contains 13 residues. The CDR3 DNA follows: TGTGCCTGGAGTGTACGGGGAGGCACTGAAGCTTTCTTT. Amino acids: CAWSVRGGTEAFF.

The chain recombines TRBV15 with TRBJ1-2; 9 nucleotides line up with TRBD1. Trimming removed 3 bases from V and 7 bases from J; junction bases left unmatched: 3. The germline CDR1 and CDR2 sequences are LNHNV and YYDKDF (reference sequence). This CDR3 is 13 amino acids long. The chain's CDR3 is CATSSTGGRGYTF. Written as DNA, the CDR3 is TGTGCCACCAGCAGTACAGGGGGCCGTGGCTACACCTTC.

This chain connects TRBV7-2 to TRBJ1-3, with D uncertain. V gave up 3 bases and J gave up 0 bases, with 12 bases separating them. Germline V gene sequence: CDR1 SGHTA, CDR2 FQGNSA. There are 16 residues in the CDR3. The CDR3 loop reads CASSFFQSDSGNTIYF. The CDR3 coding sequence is TGTGCCAGCAGCTTCTTTCAATCAGACTCTGGAAACACCATATATTTT.

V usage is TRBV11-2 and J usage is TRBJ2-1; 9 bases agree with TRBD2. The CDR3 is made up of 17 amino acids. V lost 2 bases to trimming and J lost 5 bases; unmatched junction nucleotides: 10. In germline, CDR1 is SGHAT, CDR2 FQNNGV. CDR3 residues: CASSLRSPGLAHNEQFF. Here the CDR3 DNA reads TGTGCCAGCAGCTTAAGGTCCCCAGGACTAGCGCACAATGAGCAGTTCTTC.

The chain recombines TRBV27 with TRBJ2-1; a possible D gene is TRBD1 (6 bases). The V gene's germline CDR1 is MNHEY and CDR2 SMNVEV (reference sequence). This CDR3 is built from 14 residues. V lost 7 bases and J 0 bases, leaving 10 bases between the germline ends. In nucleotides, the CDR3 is TGTGCCAGCAAGACAGGTGGCTCCTACAATGAGCAGTTCTTC. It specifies CASKTGGSYNEQFF.

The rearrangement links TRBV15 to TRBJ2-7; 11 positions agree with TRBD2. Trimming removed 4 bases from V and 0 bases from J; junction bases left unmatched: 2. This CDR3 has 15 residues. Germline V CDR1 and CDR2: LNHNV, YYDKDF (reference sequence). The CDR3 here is CATSTGLADSYEQYF. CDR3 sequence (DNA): TGTGCCACCAGCACGGGACTAGCGGACTCCTACGAGCAGTACTTC.

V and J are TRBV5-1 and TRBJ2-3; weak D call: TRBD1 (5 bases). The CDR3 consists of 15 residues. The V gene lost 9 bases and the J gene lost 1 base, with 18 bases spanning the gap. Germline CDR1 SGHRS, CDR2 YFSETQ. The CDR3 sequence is CATARGLWGTDTQYF. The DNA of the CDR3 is TGCGCCACCGCTAGGGGTTTGTGGGGCACAGATACGCAGTATTTT.

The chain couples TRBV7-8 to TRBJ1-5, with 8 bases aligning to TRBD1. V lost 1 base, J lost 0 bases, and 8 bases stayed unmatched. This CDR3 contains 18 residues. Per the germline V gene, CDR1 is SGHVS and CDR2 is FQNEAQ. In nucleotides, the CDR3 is TGTGCCAGCAGCTTAGTAACAGGGGGAAGCTATAGCAATCAGCCCCAGCATTTT. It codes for CASSLVTGGSYSNQPQHF.